This T cell receptor beta chain was sequenced during a study of regulatory T cells in long-lasting Graves disease. Both iRepertoire HTBI primers and Arm-PCR of CDR3 regions were used to build the TCR beta libraries. Authors' data handling: From all samples, identification returned 14 TRBJ and just over 60 TRBV segments. TCRdb redid the calling of the multiplex PCR reads with MiXCR, one entry per CDR3 protein. V and J calls and clone size were set by TCRdb, not the authors. The sample carries fewer than 450,000 distinct CDR3 sequences, around 21% recorded once. As to time point: persistent/refractory GD, antithyroid drugs over 5 years with positive TRAb. RNA from PBMCs was the source of the TCR library. The patients were enrolled through endocrinology in Xi'an, China. V dropped 4 bases and J dropped 4 bases, with 13 bases sitting between them. The germline CDR1 and CDR2 sequences are LNHDA and SQIVND (reference sequence). CDR3 length: 14 amino acids.

The chain has TRBV19 and TRBJ2-5; D possibly uses TRBD1 or TRBD2 (5 bases each). Sequencing was performed on peripheral blood mononuclear cells (PBMCs), taken when the disease was refractory, from a patient treated with antithyroid drugs. The sequence was collected from a female donor with Graves disease. DNA for the CDR3: TGTGCCAGTAGTACCGGGACCCTCCGAGAGACCCAGTACTTC. This translates into CASSTGTLRETQYF.